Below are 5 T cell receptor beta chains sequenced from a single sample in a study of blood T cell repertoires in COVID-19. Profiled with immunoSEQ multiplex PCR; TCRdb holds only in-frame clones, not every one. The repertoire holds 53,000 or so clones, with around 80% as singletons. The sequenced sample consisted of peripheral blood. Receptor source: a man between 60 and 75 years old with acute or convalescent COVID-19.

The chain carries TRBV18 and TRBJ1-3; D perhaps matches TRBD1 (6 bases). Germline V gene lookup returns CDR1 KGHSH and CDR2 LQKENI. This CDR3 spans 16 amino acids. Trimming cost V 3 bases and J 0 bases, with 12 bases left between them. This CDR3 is CASSPSGQYSGNTIYF. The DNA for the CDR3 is TGTGCCAGCTCACCGTCAGGACAGTACTCTGGAAACACCATATATTTT.

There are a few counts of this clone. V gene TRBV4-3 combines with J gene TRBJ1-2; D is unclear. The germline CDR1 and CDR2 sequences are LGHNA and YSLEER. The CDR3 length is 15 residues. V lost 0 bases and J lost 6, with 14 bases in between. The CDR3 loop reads CASSQDGNRVDGYTF. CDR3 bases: TGCGCCAGCAGCCAAGACGGTAATCGAGTGGATGGCTACACCTTC.

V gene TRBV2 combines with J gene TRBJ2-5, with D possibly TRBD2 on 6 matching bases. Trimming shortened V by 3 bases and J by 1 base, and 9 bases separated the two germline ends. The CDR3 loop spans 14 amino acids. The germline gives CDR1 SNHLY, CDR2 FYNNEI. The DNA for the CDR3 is TGTGCCAGCAGTGATTCGGGACTCCAAGAGACCCAGTACTTC. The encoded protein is CASSDSGLQETQYF.

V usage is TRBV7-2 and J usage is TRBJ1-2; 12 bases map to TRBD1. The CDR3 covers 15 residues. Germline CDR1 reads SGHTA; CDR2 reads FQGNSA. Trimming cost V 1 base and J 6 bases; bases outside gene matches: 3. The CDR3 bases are TGTGCCAGCAGCTTAGAAGGGACAGGGGGCCATGGCTACACCTTC. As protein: CASSLEGTGGHGYTF.

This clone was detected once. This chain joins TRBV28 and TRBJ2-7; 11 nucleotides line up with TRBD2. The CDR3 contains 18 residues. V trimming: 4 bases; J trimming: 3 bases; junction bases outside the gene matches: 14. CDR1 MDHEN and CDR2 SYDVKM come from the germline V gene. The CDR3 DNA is TGTGCCAGCAGTTCTCTTACTTCCCCGGGACTAGCGGTCTACGAGCAGTACTTC. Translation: CASSSLTSPGLAVYEQYF. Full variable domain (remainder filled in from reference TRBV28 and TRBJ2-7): DVKVTQSSRYLVKRTGEKVFLECVQDMDHENMFWYRQDPGLGLRLIYFSYDVKMKEKGDIPEGYSVSREKKERFSLILESASTNQTSMYLCASSSLTSPGLAVYEQYFGPGTRLTVT.